This T cell receptor (beta chain) derives from a study of T cell responses to AZD1222 COVID-19 vaccine. Study results and caveats: Among AZD1222 vaccinees, only 6 or 7 were seropositive at baseline. Females outnumbered males among donors, who were mostly white British; clonal diversity was possibly underestimated.

Worth noting for this clone: No antigen is known for it.

The CDR3 is made up of 15 amino acids. Germline CDR1 reads KGHSH; CDR2 reads LQKENI. J gave up 9 bases and V 7 bases, and 12 bases lay outside the gene matches. Profiled with immunoSEQ multiplex PCR; TCRdb holds only in-frame clones, not every one. This sample has 150,000 to 200,000 clones, with 94% found just once. The sequence came from an adult in good health. Specimen: peripheral blood, collected on day 0 of AZD1222 vaccination. The rearrangement links TRBV18 to TRBJ2-1; TRBD2 aligns across 10 bases. The CDR3 sequence: CASYSARAGGFEQFF. The CDR3 DNA reads TGTGCCAGCTACTCCGCCCGAGCGGGAGGGTTTGAGCAGTTCTTC.